This TCR beta chain emerged from a study of blood T cell repertoires in COVID-19. Study-level information: Specimens from acute and convalescent COVID-19 originated in the United States, Italy and Spain.

Trimming took 3 bases from V and 5 from J; bases not matched to a gene: 3. The CDR3 spans 15 residues. Germline V gene sequence: CDR1 KGHSH, CDR2 LQKENI. Repertoires were generated with immunoSEQ multiplex PCR, while TCRdb's copy carries only in-frame clones and drops some. The sample contains nearly 200,000 clones, about 82% of which appear only once. The source is a man aged 55-75 years with COVID-19, enrolled during active disease. The chain carries TRBV18 and TRBJ1-6, with TRBD1 matching over 8 bases. The sequenced sample consisted of peripheral blood. CDR3 sequence reads: CASSPGQADNSPLHF. In DNA form, the CDR3 reads TGTGCCAGCTCACCGGGACAGGCAGATAATTCACCCCTCCACTTT. Full variable domain (outside the CDR3, taken from reference TRBV18 and TRBJ1-6): NAGVMQNPRHLVRRRGQEARLRCSPMKGHSHVYWYRQLPEEGLKFMVYLQKENIIDESGMPKERFSAEFPKEGPSILRIQQVVRGDSAAYFCASSPGQADNSPLHFGNGTRLTVT.